The present TCR beta chain was sequenced within a study of cytomegalovirus exposure and HLA in healthy donors. At the level of the study: Inside one of the first data releases sat about 85 million unique TCRs taken from HLA-typed donors. Regarding the study as a whole: According to a later analysis, donors in an Asian-associated ancestry cluster reportedly had fewer N-insertions than the roughly 640-donor mean.

Germline CDR1 is SGHDT and CDR2 is YYEEEE. The CDR3 runs to 16 residues. Deletions cut 0 bases from V and 3 bases from J, with 16 bases between. As regards this clone: The antigen remains unidentified.

Researchers ran the PCR with 60 Vbeta and 13 Jbeta primers. In the authors' methods: Tens of millions of unique TCR beta chains, roughly 11 million shared, were counted in a later analysis. Method: immunoSEQ multiplex PCR; TCRdb's copy keeps in-frame clones and lacks some. V and J calls and clone size are those listed in that table; D and trimming were worked out from the DNA. The sample yields around 250,000 clones, 80% to 85% seen once. The clonotype comes from a woman aged 60 to 75 in good health and CMV-seropositive. V gene TRBV5-6 combines with J gene TRBJ2-7, with a tentative D call TRBD2 (6 bases). Material: PBMCs. Here the CDR3 DNA reads TGTGCCAGCAGCTTGGGGGCAGCGGGTCCCCACTACGAGCAGTACTTC. It yields the protein CASSLGAAGPHYEQYF.